These T cell receptor beta chains were read from a single sample in a study of T cell responses to AZD1222 COVID-19 vaccine. Method: immunoSEQ multiplex PCR; TCRdb's copy keeps in-frame clones and lacks some. The sample includes roughly 120,000 clones, about 88% of them seen just once. Here the sequenced sample was peripheral blood, taken on day 0 of AZD1222 vaccination. The receptors were sampled from an adult in good health. The CDR3 runs from the conserved cysteine through the conserved F or W. The order of the fields is V gene, J gene, CDR3 protein.

v_gene: TRBV19
j_gene: TRBJ2-5
CDR3aa: CASSMGTGTEQETQYF

v_gene: TRBV4-2
j_gene: TRBJ2-1
CDR3aa: CASSQVGLAGGWGSYNEQFF

v_gene: TRBV6-2/TRBV6-3
j_gene: TRBJ1-1
CDR3aa: CASSYGLIWGTEAFF

v_gene: TRBV3-1/TRBV3-2
j_gene: TRBJ2-5
CDR3aa: CASSQGGGSQETQYF

v_gene: TRBV30
j_gene: TRBJ1-4
CDR3aa: CAWSGQGWEKLFF

v_gene: TRBV11-2
j_gene: TRBJ2-7
CDR3aa: CASSLYEGAYEQYF

v_gene: TRBV24-1
j_gene: TRBJ2-5
CDR3aa: CATSELLAGGRETQYF

v_gene: TRBV30
j_gene: TRBJ1-1
CDR3aa: CATREAFF

v_gene: TRBV2
j_gene: TRBJ2-1
CDR3aa: CASAARTSGIKFF

v_gene: TRBV10-3
j_gene: TRBJ1-1
CDR3aa: CAIRSGTTEAFF

v_gene: TRBV7-3
j_gene: TRBJ1-1
CDR3aa: CASSPTGVDTEAFF

v_gene: TRBV19
j_gene: TRBJ2-7
CDR3aa: CASSIRGGQSYEQYF